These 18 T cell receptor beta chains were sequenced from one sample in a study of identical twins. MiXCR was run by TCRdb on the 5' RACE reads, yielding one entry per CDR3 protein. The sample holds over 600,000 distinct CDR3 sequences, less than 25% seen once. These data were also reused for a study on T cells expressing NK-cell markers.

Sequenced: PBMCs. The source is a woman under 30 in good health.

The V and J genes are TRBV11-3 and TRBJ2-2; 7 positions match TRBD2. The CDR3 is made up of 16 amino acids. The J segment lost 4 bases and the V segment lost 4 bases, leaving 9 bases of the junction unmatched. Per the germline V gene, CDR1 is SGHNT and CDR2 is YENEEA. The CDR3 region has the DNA TGTGCCAGCAGCTATTTCCGCGGGAGAGGCACCGGGGAGCTGTTTTTT. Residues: CASSYFRGRGTGELFF.

The CDR3: CASSGRASGELFF. The CDR3 DNA reads as TGTGCCAGCAGCGGAAGGGCTAGCGGGGAGCTGTTTTTT. The rearrangement links TRBV11-3 to TRBJ2-2; D gene unclear. The V end was cut by 5 bases, the J end by 7 bases, with 11 bases between. The germline gives CDR1 SGHNT, CDR2 YENEEA. This CDR3 comprises 13 residues.

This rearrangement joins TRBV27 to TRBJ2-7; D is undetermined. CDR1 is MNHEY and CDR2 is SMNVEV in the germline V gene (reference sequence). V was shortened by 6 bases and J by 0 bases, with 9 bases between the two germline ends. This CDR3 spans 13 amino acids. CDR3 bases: TGTGCCAGCAGAGCCCGGAACTCCTACGAGCAGTACTTC. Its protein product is CASRARNSYEQYF.

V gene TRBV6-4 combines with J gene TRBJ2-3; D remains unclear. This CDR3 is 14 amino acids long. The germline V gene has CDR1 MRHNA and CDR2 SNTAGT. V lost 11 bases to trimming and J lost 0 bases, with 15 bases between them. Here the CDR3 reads CAARLIWSTDTQYF. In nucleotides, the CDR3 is TGTGCCGCCCGCCTTATCTGGAGCACAGATACGCAGTATTTT.

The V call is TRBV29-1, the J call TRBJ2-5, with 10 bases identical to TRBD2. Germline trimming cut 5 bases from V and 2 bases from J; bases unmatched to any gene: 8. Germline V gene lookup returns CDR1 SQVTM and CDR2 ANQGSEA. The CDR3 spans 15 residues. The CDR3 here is CSVPPSGGQQETQYF. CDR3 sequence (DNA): TGCAGCGTTCCTCCTAGCGGGGGCCAGCAAGAGACCCAGTACTTC.

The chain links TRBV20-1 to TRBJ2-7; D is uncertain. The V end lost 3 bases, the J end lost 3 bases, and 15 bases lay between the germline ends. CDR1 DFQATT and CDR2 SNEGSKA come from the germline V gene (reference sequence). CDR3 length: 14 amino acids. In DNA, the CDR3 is TGCAGTGCTAGTGTTGGTACTATAGACTACGAGCAGTACTTC. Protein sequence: CSASVGTIDYEQYF.

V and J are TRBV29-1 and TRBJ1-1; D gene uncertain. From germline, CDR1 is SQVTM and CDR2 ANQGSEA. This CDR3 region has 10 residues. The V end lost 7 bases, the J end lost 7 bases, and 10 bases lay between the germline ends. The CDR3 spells CSARGLEAFF. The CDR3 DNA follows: TGCAGCGCCCGAGGGCTTGAAGCTTTCTTT. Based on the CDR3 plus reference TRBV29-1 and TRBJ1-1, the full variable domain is SAVISQKPSRDICQRGTSLTIQCQVDSQVTMMFWYRQQPGQSLTLIATANQGSEATYESGFVIDKFPISRPNLTFSTLTVSNMSPEDSSIYLCSARGLEAFFGQGTRLTVV.

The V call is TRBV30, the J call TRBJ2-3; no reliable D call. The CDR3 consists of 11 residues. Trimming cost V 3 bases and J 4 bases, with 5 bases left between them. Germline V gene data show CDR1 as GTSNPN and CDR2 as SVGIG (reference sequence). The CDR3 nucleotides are TGTGCCTGGAGCGCTTCAGATACGCAGTATTTT. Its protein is CAWSASDTQYF.

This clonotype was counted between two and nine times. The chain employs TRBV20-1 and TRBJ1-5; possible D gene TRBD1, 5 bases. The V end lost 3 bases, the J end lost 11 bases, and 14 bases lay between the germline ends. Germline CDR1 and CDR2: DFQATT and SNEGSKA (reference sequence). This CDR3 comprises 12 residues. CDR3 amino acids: CSASGEPGAQHF. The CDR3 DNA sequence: TGCAGTGCTAGTGGTGAGCCGGGGGCCCAGCATTTT.

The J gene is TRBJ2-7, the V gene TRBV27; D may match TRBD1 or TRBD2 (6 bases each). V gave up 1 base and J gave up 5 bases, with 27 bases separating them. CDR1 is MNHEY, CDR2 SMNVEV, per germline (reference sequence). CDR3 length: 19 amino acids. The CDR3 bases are TGTGCCAGCAGTTTATACGGGGGCTCGGAGATCCGAGTTTCGGACGAGCAGTACTTC. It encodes CASSLYGGSEIRVSDEQYF.

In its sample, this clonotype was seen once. The CDR3 loop reads CASRRGAHTGELFF. CDR3 in DNA: TGTGCCAGCAGACGGGGGGCACACACCGGGGAGCTGTTTTTT. V is TRBV11-3 and J is TRBJ2-2; D perhaps matches TRBD2 (7 bases). The CDR3 covers 14 residues. Trimming left V 6 bases short and J 3 bases short, with 11 bases between. Germline CDR1 is SGHNT and CDR2 is YENEEA.

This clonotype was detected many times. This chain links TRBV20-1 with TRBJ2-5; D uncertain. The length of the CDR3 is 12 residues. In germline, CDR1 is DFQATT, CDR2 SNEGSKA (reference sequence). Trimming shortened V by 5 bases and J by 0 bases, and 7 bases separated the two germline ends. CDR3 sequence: CSALPHQETQYF. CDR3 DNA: TGCAGTGCTTTACCGCACCAAGAGACCCAGTACTTC.

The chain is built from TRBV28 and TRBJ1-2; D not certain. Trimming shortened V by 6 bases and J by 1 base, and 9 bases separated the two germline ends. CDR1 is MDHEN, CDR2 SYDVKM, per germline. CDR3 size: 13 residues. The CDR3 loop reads CASSPRYNYGYTF. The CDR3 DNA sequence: TGTGCCAGCAGCCCGCGATATAACTATGGCTACACCTTC.

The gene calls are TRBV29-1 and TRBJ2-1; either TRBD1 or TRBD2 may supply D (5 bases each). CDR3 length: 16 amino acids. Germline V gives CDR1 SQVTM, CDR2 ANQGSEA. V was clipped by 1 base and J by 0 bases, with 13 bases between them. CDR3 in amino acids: CSVEGTRESSYNEQFF. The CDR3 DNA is TGCAGCGTTGAAGGGACACGGGAAAGCTCCTACAATGAGCAGTTCTTC.

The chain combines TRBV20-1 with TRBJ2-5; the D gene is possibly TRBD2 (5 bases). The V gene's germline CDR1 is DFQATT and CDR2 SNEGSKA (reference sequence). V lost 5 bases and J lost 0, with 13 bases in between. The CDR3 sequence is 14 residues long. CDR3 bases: TGCAGTGCTTCTCTCAGACTAAACCAAGAGACCCAGTACTTC. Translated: CSASLRLNQETQYF.

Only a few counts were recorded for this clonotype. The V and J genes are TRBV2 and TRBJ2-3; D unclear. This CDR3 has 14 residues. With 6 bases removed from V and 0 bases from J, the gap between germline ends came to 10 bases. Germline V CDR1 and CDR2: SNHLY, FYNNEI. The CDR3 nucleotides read TGTGCCAGCAGCAGTGTGGAGAGCACAGATACGCAGTATTTT. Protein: CASSSVESTDTQYF.

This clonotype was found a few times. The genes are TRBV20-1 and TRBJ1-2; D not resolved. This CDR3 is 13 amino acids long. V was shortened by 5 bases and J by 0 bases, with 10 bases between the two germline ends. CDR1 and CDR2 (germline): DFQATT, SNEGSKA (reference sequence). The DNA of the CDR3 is TGCAGTGCTCGGGCCATGGCTAACTATGGCTACACCTTC. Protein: CSARAMANYGYTF.

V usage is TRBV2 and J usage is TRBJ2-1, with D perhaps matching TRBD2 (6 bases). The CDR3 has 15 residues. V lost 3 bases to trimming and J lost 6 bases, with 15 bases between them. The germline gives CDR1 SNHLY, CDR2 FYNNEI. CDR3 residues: CASSDLRGAGNEQFF. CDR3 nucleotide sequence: TGTGCCAGCAGTGACTTACGCGGGGCCGGCAATGAGCAGTTCTTC.